This T cell receptor beta chain was found in a study of radiation and T cells in renal cell carcinoma. The V gene end was trimmed by 3 bases and the J gene end by 2 bases; junction bases not matched to a gene: 3. This CDR3 is 14 amino acids long. Germline lookup yields CDR1 SGHDT and CDR2 YYEEEE. In the case of this clone: Its antigen is as yet unknown.

Indicated treatment: 15 Gy SBRT to primary tumor, nephrectomy 4 weeks later. The tumor was a clear cell renal cell carcinoma. Study-wide findings and caveats: Sampling covered only roughly 1 g of each tumor. Irradiated tumors held more dominant CDR3 motifs than control tumors. From baseline, blood top tumor clonotypes peaked at 2 weeks post-radiation.

Clones were sequenced by immunoSEQ multiplex PCR, and TCRdb holds only the in-frame ones, with some missing. The table records 15,000 to 20,000 clones, roughly 50% of them present only once. This clonotype originated in a woman in her fifties or sixties with renal cell carcinoma. This sequence joins TRBV5-6 and TRBJ1-2, with 8 bases aligning to TRBD1. The material was tumor tissue, obtained from a patient whose treatment included radiotherapy and nephrectomy. Here the CDR3 DNA reads TGTGCCAGCAGCTCCGACAGGGGAAACTATGGCTACACCTTC. It is translated as CASSSDRGNYGYTF. Full variable domain (missing parts from reference TRBV5-6 and TRBJ1-2): DAGVTQSPTHLIKTRGQQVTLRCSPKSGHDTVSWYQQALGQGPQFIFQYYEEEERQRGNFPDRFSGHQFPNYSSELNVNALLLGDSALYLCASSSDRGNYGYTFGSGTRLTVV.